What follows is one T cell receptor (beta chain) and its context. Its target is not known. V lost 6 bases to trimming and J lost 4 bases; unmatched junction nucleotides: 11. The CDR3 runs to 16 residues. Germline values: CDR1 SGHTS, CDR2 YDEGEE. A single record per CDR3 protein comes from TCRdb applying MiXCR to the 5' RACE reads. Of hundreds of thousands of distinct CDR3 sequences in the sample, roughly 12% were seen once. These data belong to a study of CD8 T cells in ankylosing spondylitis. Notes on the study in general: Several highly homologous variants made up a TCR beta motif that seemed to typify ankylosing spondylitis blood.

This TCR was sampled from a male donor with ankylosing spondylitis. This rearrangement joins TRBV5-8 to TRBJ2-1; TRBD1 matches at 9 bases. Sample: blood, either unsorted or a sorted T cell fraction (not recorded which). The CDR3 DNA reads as TGTGCCAGCAACATTTGGGGACAGGGACCTTACAATGAGCAGTTCTTC. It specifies CASNIWGQGPYNEQFF.